This T cell receptor beta chain was documented in a study of shared clonotypes between healthy human individuals. As handled by the study authors: Sequence data from immunoSEQ were junction-only and lacked quality scores; consequently, filtering differed. Generated by immunoSEQ multiplex PCR, the TCRdb table keeps only in-frame clones and is missing some. V and J calls plus clone size are reproduced from that table; the DNA served to infer D and trimming. The sample has over 2 million clones; around 95% are singletons. The sequence was collected from a man aged 18 to 29 in good health. Material for sequencing was naive CD4+ T cells sorted from blood. The subset denotes: CD45RA+ positively selected.

The CDR3 nucleotides read TGTGCCAGCAGTGAAGCTTCCGGGCCGAATTCACCCCTCCACTTT. Translating it yields CASSEASGPNSPLHF. The chain uses TRBV6-1 and TRBJ1-6, with no clear D. CDR1 and CDR2 (germline): MNHNS, SASEGT. With 0 bases removed from V and 7 bases from J, the gap between germline ends came to 10 bases. The CDR3 is made up of 15 amino acids.